This T cell receptor (beta chain) was recorded in a study of blood T cell repertoires in COVID-19. Study information: Researchers got acute and convalescent COVID-19 samples from the United States, Italy and Spain. PBMCs, B-cell-depleted T cells, or T cells provided the cDNA or gDNA that made up the material.

This clone was counted between two and nine times. As processed by the authors: From reference gene primer amplification, estimates of nucleated cell counts were derived. Repertoires were generated with immunoSEQ multiplex PCR, while TCRdb's copy carries only in-frame clones and drops some. That table supplies the V and J calls and clone size; D and trimming were determined from the DNA. This sample has about 140,000 clones, with 60% to 80% found just once. CDR1 and CDR2 from the germline V gene are SEHNR and FQNEAQ (reference sequence). Trimming took off 2 bases at V and 0 bases at J, with 11 bases between the two ends. There are 16 residues in the CDR3.

What was sequenced was peripheral blood. J is TRBJ1-3 and V is TRBV7-9, with D tentatively TRBD1 (6 bases). The clonotype originates from a woman in her forties or fifties with active or convalescent COVID-19. In DNA, the CDR3 is TGTGCCAGCAGCTTATCTGGGGACATCTCTGGAAACACCATATATTTT. Translation gives CASSLSGDISGNTIYF. The full variable domain, its missing parts supplied by reference TRBV7-9 and TRBJ1-3, is DTGVSQNPRHKITKRGQNVTFRCDPISEHNRLYWYRQTLGQGPEFLTYFQNEAQLEKSRLLSDRFSAERPKGSFSTLEIQRTEQGDSAMYLCASSLSGDISGNTIYFGEGSWLTVV.